Given below is one T cell receptor (beta chain) in context. The antigen remains unidentified. Generated by immunoSEQ multiplex PCR, the TCRdb table keeps only in-frame clones and is missing some. The sample yields about 43,000 clones, roughly 90% seen once. The data belong to a study of T cells in localized non-small cell lung cancer. Study-wide results and caveats: An association was observed between higher blood T cell density and longer overall survival. Uninvolved adjacent lung showed higher T cell clonality than tumor. Sequencing involved a lone tumor region, leaving heterogeneity possible. A median of around 60 of the top 100 tumor clones appeared in adjacent lung, which was paired and uninvolved.

V was cut by 1 base and J by 2 bases, with 8 bases left in between. The CDR3 runs 14 residues. Germline CDR1 SGHTA, CDR2 FQGNSA. This chain uses TRBV7-2 with TRBJ1-2; D is undetermined. This clonotype was obtained from a woman aged 40-69 years with stage II lung adenocarcinoma. The sequencing used PBMCs, collected before any cancer treatment. CDR3: CASSLVEYNYGYTF. The CDR3 DNA sequence: TGTGCCAGCAGCTTAGTCGAGTACAACTATGGCTACACCTTC.